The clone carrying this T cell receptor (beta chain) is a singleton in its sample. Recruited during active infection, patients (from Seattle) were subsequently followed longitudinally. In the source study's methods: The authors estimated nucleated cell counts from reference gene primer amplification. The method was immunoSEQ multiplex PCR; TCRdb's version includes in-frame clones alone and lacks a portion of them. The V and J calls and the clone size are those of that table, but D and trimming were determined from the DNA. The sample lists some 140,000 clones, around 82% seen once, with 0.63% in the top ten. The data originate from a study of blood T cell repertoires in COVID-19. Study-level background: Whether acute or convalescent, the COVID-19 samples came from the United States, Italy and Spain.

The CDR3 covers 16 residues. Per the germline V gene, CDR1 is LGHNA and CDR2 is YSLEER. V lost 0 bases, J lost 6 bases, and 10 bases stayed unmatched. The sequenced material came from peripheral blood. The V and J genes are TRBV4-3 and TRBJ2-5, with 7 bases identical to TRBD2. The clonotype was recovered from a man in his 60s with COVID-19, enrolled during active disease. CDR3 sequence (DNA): TGCGCCAGCAGCCAAGATTGGAAAGCGGGGATACAGACCCAGTACTTC. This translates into CASSQDWKAGIQTQYF.